The 8 T cell receptor beta chains presented below share a single source sample, sequenced in a study of cytomegalovirus exposure and HLA in healthy donors. 13 Jbeta primers and 60 Vbeta primers were used for the PCR. The protocol was immunoSEQ multiplex PCR, while the TCRdb copy is restricted to in-frame clones and leaves out a portion. The sample totals around 100,000 clones. The sequencing sample was made of PBMCs. The source of these receptors is a man between 35 and 55 years old in good health and CMV-seropositive.

The chain joins TRBV2 to TRBJ2-7; 9 positions agree with TRBD1. Germline V lookup: CDR1 SNHLY, CDR2 FYNNEI. This CDR3 has 15 amino acids. Unmatched junction bases numbered 8, after V lost 2 bases and J lost 6 bases. CDR3 amino acids: CASSETRTGAFEQYF. The DNA of the CDR3 is TGTGCCAGCAGTGAAACAAGGACAGGGGCTTTCGAGCAGTACTTC.

The rearrangement joins TRBV7-9 to TRBJ2-1; the match to TRBD2 covers 15 bases. The CDR3 has 18 residues. Trimming cost V 1 base and J 8 bases; bases outside gene matches: 9. CDR1 is SEHNR and CDR2 is FQNEAQ in the germline V gene (reference sequence). The chain's CDR3 is CASSLGTSGGVVDDEQFF. In nucleotides, the CDR3 is TGTGCCAGCAGCTTAGGGACTAGCGGGGGGGTGGTGGACGATGAGCAGTTCTTC.

Regarding this clone: This specimen includes other DNA sequences encoding the same CDR3. CDR3 nucleotides: TGTGCCAGCAGCTCTCAGGGGGCCTACGAGCAGTACTTC. Residues: CASSSQGAYEQYF. This rearrangement joins TRBV27 to TRBJ2-7; 7 bases match TRBD1. J gave up 2 bases and V 6 bases, and 4 bases lay outside the gene matches. The germline CDR1 and CDR2 sequences are MNHEY and SMNVEV (reference sequence). The CDR3 consists of 13 residues.

This rearrangement joins TRBV7-6 to TRBJ2-5; D possibly corresponds to TRBD2 (6 bases). The CDR3 length is 15 residues. V was cut by 0 bases and J by 5 bases, with 13 bases left in between. CDR1 is SGHVS and CDR2 is FNYEAQ in the germline V gene. CDR3 nucleotide sequence: TGTGCCAGCAGCTTAGCGCCGGCAGGGAGGGAGACCCAGTACTTC. It yields the protein CASSLAPAGRETQYF. Supplemented by reference TRBV7-6 and TRBJ2-5, the full variable domain reads GAGVSQSPRYKVTKRGQDVALRCDPISGHVSLYWYRQALGQGPEFLTYFNYEAQQDKSGLPNDRFSAERPEGSISTLTIQRTEQRDSAMYRCASSLAPAGRETQYFGPGTRLLVL.

The rearrangement joins TRBV28 to TRBJ2-7, with D maybe TRBD2 (5 bases). Germline values: CDR1 MDHEN, CDR2 SYDVKM. V gave up 10 bases and J gave up 3 bases, with 16 bases separating them. The CDR3 covers 13 residues. The CDR3 loop reads CAIRSGGLYEQYF. The CDR3, as DNA: TGTGCCATCCGAAGTGGAGGACTCTACGAGCAGTACTTC.

The V and J genes are TRBV7-2 and TRBJ1-2, with D perhaps matching TRBD1 (5 bases). Between the trimmed V and J ends, which lost 0 bases and 5 bases, there was a span of 13 bases. CDR3 size: 15 residues. The V gene's germline CDR1 is SGHTA and CDR2 FQGNSA. In DNA form, the CDR3 reads TGTGCCAGCAGCTTAGCGGGGGGACCGACGTATGGCTACACCTTC. This codes for CASSLAGGPTYGYTF.

Turning to this clone: In the same sample, other DNA sequences code for this CDR3. This rearrangement joins TRBV5-6 to TRBJ2-7, with 9 positions matching TRBD1. V shed 0 bases and J 2 bases; nucleotides not matched to a gene: 0. The CDR3 has 14 residues. CDR1 and CDR2 (germline): SGHDT, YYEEEE. This CDR3 is CASSLGQGAYEQYF. Written as DNA, the CDR3 is TGTGCCAGCAGCTTGGGACAGGGGGCCTACGAGCAGTACTTC.

The gene calls are TRBV6-6 and TRBJ2-5; D perhaps matches TRBD1 (5 bases). Germline loops: CDR1 MNHNY, CDR2 SVGAGI (reference sequence). This CDR3 contains 12 residues. Trimming shortened V by 6 bases and J by 7 bases, and 12 bases separated the two germline ends. CDR3 coding DNA: TGTGCCAGCAGGCGAGACAGACGGACCCAGTACTTC. Its translation is CASRRDRRTQYF.